This TCR beta chain was captured in a study of radiotherapy plus CTLA-4 blockade in lung cancer (dated by TCRdb to the late 2010s). Describing the broader study: Objective responses occurred in about 20% of enrolled patients, and under 40% achieved disease control. Paper-wide results and their limitations: After treatment with radiotherapy and ipilimumab, TCR clones that originated in tumors expanded in peripheral blood. Increased serum interferon-beta after radiation, together with early dynamic changes in blood T cell clones, were reported to be the strongest predictors of response.

The library was produced with the immunoSEQ multiplex PCR assay. TCRdb limited this immuneACCESS table to in-frame rearrangements with V and J called. A share of clones is missing; checked studies link under half to unresolved V genes, and the rest is unexplained. This sample has about 49,000 clones in its table, and 70% to 90% of those were observed once. The ten largest account for less than 9% of the sample. On this clone: Its antigen is not yet known. No per-base quality is available; no much larger clone lies one base away.

Focal radiation therapy combined with CTLA-4 blockade (ipilimumab) was tested in patients with chemo-refractory metastatic non-small-cell lung cancer. The TCR sequence derives from a human donor with non-small cell lung cancer whose response to radiotherapy plus ipilimumab could not be evaluated. This specimen was peripheral blood, taken from a patient treated with radiotherapy plus ipilimumab.

The DNA is as follows: TGTGCCAGCAGCTTTCTCTCTAATGCGCTAAACGAGCAGTACTTC. Translated, this is CASSFLSNALNEQYF. The sequence links TRBV7-2 to TRBJ2-5, with the D gene call left open. The J call may be faulty, since TRBJ2-7 better matches the DNA end. CDR1 and CDR2, per the germline V gene, are SGHTA and FQGNSA. Its CDR3 holds 15 amino acids, cysteine through phenylalanine. The sequence is cut down to CDR3 DNA, 45 bases in frame from base 1.